This T cell receptor beta chain appears in the sequencing data of a study of PD-L1 blockade in urothelial cancer. Study-level information: When blood samples were assessed, the median T cell count was 141,255.

In this sample, this clone turned up once. Time point described: peripheral blood 6 weeks after treatment start. Here immunoSEQ multiplex PCR was the method, and the copy in TCRdb shows in-frame clones only, minus some. The sample lists about 48,000 clones, about four fifths occurring once. CDR3 length: 15 amino acids. Germline V gene sequence: CDR1 MNHNS, CDR2 SASEGT. Trimming at V came to 5 bases and at J to 4 bases, leaving 3 bases not matched to a gene. Sequences were derived from PBMCs, sampled around atezolizumab (anti-PD-L1) treatment. The chain joins TRBV6-1 to TRBJ2-2, with 11 bases matching TRBD2. This sequence was found in a man aged 70-80 years with urothelial cancer. The CDR3 DNA sequence: TGTGCCAGCAGTTCTAGCGGGAGGTCCACCGGGGAGCTGTTTTTT. It translates to CASSSSGRSTGELFF.